This T cell receptor (beta chain) was retrieved from a study of shared clonotypes between healthy human individuals. In the study overall: The plates for each donor numbered three CD4 naive, three CD4 memory, two CD8 naive and one CD8 memory. Study-wide points: Clonotype sharing among donors likely depends on sequencing depth. Estimated richness values were generally larger in naive subsets than in memory subsets.

Assay: immunoSEQ multiplex PCR; the TCRdb copy retains only in-frame clones and omits some. The repertoire consists of more than 1,200,000 clones, with 98% occurring once and the leading ten covering about 0.4%. The germline gives CDR1 SGHTA, CDR2 FQGTGA. Between the trimmed V and J ends, which lost 2 bases and 4 bases, there was a span of 11 bases. This CDR3 has 14 residues. Remarks on this clone: What it recognizes is unknown.

The sequenced sample consisted of naive CD4+ T cells sorted from blood. Noted subset: CD45RA+ positively selected. J is TRBJ1-1 and V is TRBV7-3; TRBD1 is a possible D gene (5 bases). The clonotype comes from a man aged 30-40 years in good health. CDR3 sequence reads: CASSLWGGGTEAFF. The DNA for the CDR3 is TGTGCCAGCAGCTTATGGGGCGGGGGCACTGAAGCTTTCTTT.